These 23 T cell receptor beta chains share one sample of origin, sequenced in a study of cytomegalovirus exposure and HLA in healthy donors. Use of 60 Vbeta and 13 Jbeta primers characterized the PCR. Sequencing was performed with immunoSEQ multiplex PCR; in TCRdb, only in-frame clones are kept and a portion is missing. The data show roughly 200,000 clones, roughly three quarters seen once. Sequencing was performed on PBMCs. The receptors come from a man aged 50 to 59 in good health and CMV-seronegative.

The V call is TRBV7-9, the J call TRBJ2-2; D is ambiguous. Germline V lookup: CDR1 SEHNR, CDR2 FQNEAQ (reference sequence). Trimming stripped 1 base from V and 1 base from J, with 7 bases between. The CDR3 covers 15 residues. The CDR3: CASSLVLVNTGELFF. DNA for the CDR3: TGTGCCAGCAGCTTAGTGTTAGTGAACACCGGGGAGCTGTTTTTT. Using reference TRBV7-9 and TRBJ2-2 for the parts outside the CDR3, the full variable domain is DTGVSQNPRHKITKRGQNVTFRCDPISEHNRLYWYRQTLGQGPEFLTYFQNEAQLEKSRLLSDRFSAERPKGSFSTLEIQRTEQGDSAMYLCASSLVLVNTGELFFGEGSRLTVL.

The chain links TRBV27 to TRBJ2-3; D perhaps matches TRBD2 (5 bases). Per the germline V gene, CDR1 is MNHEY and CDR2 is SMNVEV (reference sequence). V was shortened by 4 bases and J by 0 bases, with 14 bases between the two germline ends. The CDR3 sequence is 16 residues long. The CDR3 DNA reads TGTGCCAGCAGTTCGGCCTATGGGAGTAGCACAGATACGCAGTATTTT. Its protein product is CASSSAYGSSTDTQYF.

This clone appeared once. The chain is built from TRBV5-1 and TRBJ2-6; a weak D match, TRBD2 (6 bases). The CDR3 covers 19 residues. Trimming took 2 bases from V and 0 from J, leaving 18 bases between them. Per the germline V gene, CDR1 is SGHRS and CDR2 is YFSETQ. CDR3 in amino acids: CASSLAGGTGNSGANVLTF. For the CDR3, the DNA is TGCGCCAGCAGCTTAGCCGGAGGGACGGGAAACTCTGGGGCCAACGTCCTGACTTTC.

This chain joins TRBV2 and TRBJ1-4; the D is unclear. CDR1 is SNHLY, CDR2 FYNNEI, per germline. The CDR3 sequence is 14 residues long. Trimming pared 7 bases from V and 1 base from J, leaving 10 bases between. CDR3 nucleotide sequence: TGTGCCAGCACCCGGCGGGTAACTAATGAAAAACTGTTTTTT. The encoded protein is CASTRRVTNEKLFF.

This chain links TRBV27 with TRBJ2-7; D not resolved. Per germline, CDR1 MNHEY and CDR2 SMNVEV (reference sequence). V lost 3 bases to trimming and J lost 3 bases, with 15 bases between them. The CDR3 has 15 residues. The CDR3 is CASSFRSFPHYEQYF. The CDR3 coding sequence is TGTGCCAGCAGTTTCCGGAGTTTTCCACACTACGAGCAGTACTTC.

This clone showed up just a few times. The gene calls are TRBV7-6 and TRBJ2-7; D call uncertain. The germline CDR1 and CDR2 sequences are SGHVS and FNYEAQ. The CDR3 consists of 13 residues. Deletions cut 5 bases from V and 1 base from J, with 9 bases between. The CDR3 protein is CASSPGESYEQYF. The CDR3 nucleotides read TGTGCCAGCAGCCCCGGAGAGTCCTACGAGCAGTACTTC. Full variable domain (missing parts from reference TRBV7-6 and TRBJ2-7): GAGVSQSPRYKVTKRGQDVALRCDPISGHVSLYWYRQALGQGPEFLTYFNYEAQQDKSGLPNDRFSAERPEGSISTLTIQRTEQRDSAMYRCASSPGESYEQYFGPGTRLTVT.

This clone was found a few times. The V call is TRBV19, the J call TRBJ1-1, with a possible D match to TRBD1 (6 bases). CDR1 and CDR2 from the germline V gene are LNHDA and SQIVND (reference sequence). The length of the CDR3 is 12 residues. Trimming left V 5 bases short and J 4 bases short, with 8 bases between. CDR3 sequence reads: CASSQGITEAFF. The CDR3 coding sequence is TGTGCCAGTAGTCAGGGGATCACTGAAGCTTTCTTT.

This clone has just a few counts. The chain combines TRBV7-3 with TRBJ1-3; maybe TRBD1 (6 bases). CDR1 and CDR2 (germline): SGHTA, FQGTGA. The V end was cut by 5 bases, the J end by 0 bases, with 8 bases between. This CDR3 spans 14 amino acids. The CDR3 DNA reads TGTGCCAGCAGCCCGGACAGCTCTGGAAACACCATATATTTT. Its translation: CASSPDSSGNTIYF.

V and J are TRBV10-2 and TRBJ2-2, with 12 bases aligning to TRBD2. CDR1 is WSHSY and CDR2 is SAAADI in the germline V gene. This CDR3 comprises 17 residues. The V segment lost 5 bases and the J segment 5 bases; nucleotides outside the gene matches: 9. This chain's CDR3 is CASSRTSGNWGTGELFF. The CDR3, as DNA: TGCGCCAGCAGTCGGACTAGCGGGAATTGGGGAACCGGGGAGCTGTTTTTT.

This rearrangement joins TRBV29-1 to TRBJ2-5; the D gene is possibly TRBD1 (6 bases). The ends were cut back, 0 bases at V and 7 bases at J, with 15 bases in the middle. CDR1 and CDR2 (germline): SQVTM, ANQGSEA. The CDR3 length is 14 residues. DNA for the CDR3: TGCAGCGTTGAAGATCTCGGCCAGGGGAGGACCCAGTACTTC. It yields the protein CSVEDLGQGRTQYF.

The genes are TRBV7-3 and TRBJ1-1; 7 nucleotides line up with TRBD1. Germline V gene data show CDR1 as SGHTA and CDR2 as FQGTGA. The CDR3 spans 14 residues. The V gene end was trimmed by 5 bases and the J gene end by 2 bases; junction bases not matched to a gene: 5. For the CDR3, the DNA is TGTGCCAGCAGCACCGGGACAGCCAACACTGAAGCTTTCTTT. It specifies CASSTGTANTEAFF.

The rearrangement uses TRBV6-1 and TRBJ1-6, with TRBD1 as a possible D gene (5 bases). The CDR3 spans 18 residues. Per germline, CDR1 MNHNS and CDR2 SASEGT. V dropped 1 base and J dropped 6 bases, with 19 bases sitting between them. The CDR3 DNA follows: TGTGCCAGCAGTGAAGTTTTATTCGGAAGCCAGGGTAATTCACCCCTCCACTTT. This sequence encodes CASSEVLFGSQGNSPLHF.

The V and J genes are TRBV7-3 and TRBJ2-1, with D perhaps matching TRBD2 (6 bases). CDR1 is SGHTA and CDR2 is FQGTGA in the germline V gene. This CDR3 has 16 residues. The V gene lost 5 bases and the J gene lost 6 bases, with 20 bases spanning the gap. CDR3 amino acids: CASSIRAGGLGNEQFF. As DNA, the CDR3 is TGTGCCAGCAGCATAAGAGCTGGAGGGCTGGGCAATGAGCAGTTCTTC.

J is TRBJ2-5 and V is TRBV30; tentatively, D is TRBD2 (7 bases). Trimming removed 0 bases from V and 4 bases from J, with 15 bases in between. Germline V gene sequence: CDR1 GTSNPN, CDR2 SVGIG (reference sequence). This CDR3 has 15 residues. The CDR3 spells CAWSVIMGGRETQYF. DNA for the CDR3: TGTGCCTGGAGTGTAATAATGGGGGGGCGAGAGACCCAGTACTTC.

This rearrangement joins TRBV5-1 to TRBJ2-1, with 10 bases aligning to TRBD2. This CDR3 is built from 15 residues. Germline assignment: CDR1 SGHRS and CDR2 YFSETQ. V dropped 2 bases and J dropped 6; count of bases not matched to a gene: 5. The CDR3: CASSLQGLASNEQFF. Written as DNA, the CDR3 is TGCGCCAGCAGCTTACAGGGACTAGCGTCCAATGAGCAGTTCTTC.

The CDR3 sequence is CASTSAGGRGYEKLFF. The CDR3 bases are TGTGCCAGCACCTCCGCGGGTGGAAGGGGGTATGAAAAACTGTTTTTT. This rearrangement joins TRBV5-5 to TRBJ1-4; tentatively, D is TRBD1 (6 bases). CDR1 and CDR2 (germline): SGHKS, YYEKEE (reference sequence). Trimming took off 6 bases at V and 6 bases at J, with 21 bases between the two ends. The CDR3 has 16 amino acids.

The chain combines TRBV27 with TRBJ2-7; D gene unclear. The CDR3 runs 13 residues. V dropped 5 bases and J dropped 3 bases, with 11 bases sitting between them. Germline-derived CDR1 and CDR2 are MNHEY and SMNVEV (reference sequence). The CDR3 reads CASSQASYYEQYF. The CDR3 DNA follows: TGTGCCAGCAGTCAGGCCTCCTACTACGAGCAGTACTTC.

This clone was detected only once. This chain links TRBV15 with TRBJ2-7, with 8 positions matching TRBD1. CDR1 LNHNV and CDR2 YYDKDF come from the germline V gene (reference sequence). The CDR3 consists of 14 residues. V was clipped by 3 bases and J by 2 bases; unmatched bases: 3. CDR3 in DNA: TGTGCCACCAGCAGCGACAGGGGACCCTACGAGCAGTACTTC. This translates into CATSSDRGPYEQYF. Full variable domain (missing parts from reference TRBV15 and TRBJ2-7): DAMVIQNPRYQVTQFGKPVTLSCSQTLNHNVMYWYQQKSSQAPKLLFHYYDKDFNNEADTPDNFQSRRPNTSFCFLDIRSPGLGDTAMYLCATSSDRGPYEQYFGPGTRLTVT.

This clone has only one observation. The chain uses TRBV27 and TRBJ2-3; D not certain. Germline-derived CDR1 and CDR2 are MNHEY and SMNVEV (reference sequence). Trimming left V 3 bases short and J 7 bases short, with 8 bases between. This CDR3 comprises 12 residues. The CDR3 sequence: CASSFSGNTQYF. CDR3 nucleotide sequence: TGTGCCAGCAGTTTTAGTGGTAATACGCAGTATTTT.

The chain recombines TRBV4-2 with TRBJ2-7; D may be TRBD2 (6 bases). V lost 2 bases and J lost 0, with 17 bases in between. CDR1 and CDR2 from the germline V gene are LGHNA and YNFKEQ. This CDR3 has 17 residues. The CDR3 protein is CASSQQAGRTSSYEQYF. The CDR3 nucleotides read TGTGCCAGCAGCCAACAGGCGGGGAGGACAAGCTCCTACGAGCAGTACTTC.

The chain recombines TRBV10-3 with TRBJ2-1, with TRBD1 as a possible D gene (6 bases). This CDR3 comprises 15 residues. Between the trimmed V and J ends, which lost 6 bases and 9 bases, there was a span of 21 bases. CDR1 and CDR2 (germline): ENHRY, SYGVKD. CDR3 amino acids: CAISPGTKPRSEQFF. CDR3 nucleotides: TGTGCCATCAGCCCCGGGACAAAACCCCGGAGTGAGCAGTTCTTC.

J is TRBJ1-1 and V is TRBV11-2; the D gene is possibly TRBD1 (5 bases). In germline, CDR1 is SGHAT, CDR2 FQNNGV. V shed 4 bases and J shed 5 bases, with 8 bases lying between them. This CDR3 region has 12 residues. This CDR3 reads CASSWGGTEAFF. The DNA of the CDR3 is TGTGCCAGCAGCTGGGGGGGAACTGAAGCTTTCTTT.

The chain recombines TRBV28 with TRBJ1-4; D uncertain. The CDR3 sequence is 14 residues long. V lost 1 base and J 8 bases, leaving 11 bases between the germline ends. The germline V gene encodes CDR1 MDHEN and CDR2 SYDVKM. The CDR3 region has the DNA TGTGCCAGCAGTTTATTGCAGGATGGGGAAAAACTGTTTTTT. The encoded protein is CASSLLQDGEKLFF.